These 18 T cell receptor beta chains were sequenced from one sample in a study of PD-1 blockade in classical Hodgkin lymphoma. Time point: cycle 4 day 1 (C4D1), after six to seven weeks of nivolumab. Brentuximab vedotin exposure varied among the patients, all of whom had relapsed after autologous stem cell transplantation. Sequencing was performed with immunoSEQ multiplex PCR; in TCRdb, only in-frame clones are kept and a portion is missing. The table records around 35,000 clones, approximately 65% of them present only once. Sequences were derived from peripheral blood mononuclear cells (PBMCs), sampled before the fourth cycle of nivolumab. These receptors all stem from a human donor with classical Hodgkin lymphoma.

The genes are TRBV19 and TRBJ1-1; D perhaps matches TRBD1 (6 bases). There are 14 residues in the CDR3. CDR1 is LNHDA, CDR2 SQIVND, per germline (reference sequence). V shed 5 bases and J shed 2 bases, with 12 bases lying between them. The CDR3 sequence: CASSPGDINTEAFF. CDR3 coding DNA: TGTGCCAGTAGTCCGGGGGACATAAACACTGAAGCTTTCTTT.

Only a few counts were recorded for this clone. The chain combines TRBV29-1 with TRBJ1-2; D unclear. Germline CDR1 reads SQVTM; CDR2 reads ANQGSEA. V was pared by 0 bases and J by 8 bases, with 7 bases between. The CDR3 has 11 residues. CDR3 region: CSVEDLSGYTF. The DNA of the CDR3 is TGCAGCGTTGAAGATCTTTCGGGCTACACCTTC.

V and J are TRBV18 and TRBJ1-1; D may be TRBD1 (5 bases). Per germline, CDR1 KGHSH and CDR2 LQKENI. This CDR3 is 14 amino acids long. V was cut by 3 bases and J by 1 base, with 9 bases left in between. The CDR3 nucleotides read TGTGCCAGCTCACCTGGGGGGGAGAACACTGAAGCTTTCTTT. It yields the protein CASSPGGENTEAFF.

The chain links TRBV7-2 to TRBJ2-1; 11 nucleotides line up with TRBD1. V dropped 7 bases and J dropped 10; count of bases not matched to a gene: 9. Germline V gene data show CDR1 as SGHTA and CDR2 as FQGNSA. The CDR3 runs to 14 residues. CDR3: CASTRGQGAREQFF. The CDR3 coding sequence is TGTGCCAGCACCCGCGGACAGGGGGCGCGCGAGCAGTTCTTC.

This clone turned up a few times. The chain links TRBV13 to TRBJ2-3; D is undetermined. The germline CDR1 and CDR2 sequences are PRHDT and FYEKMQ (reference sequence). Trimming left V 4 bases short and J 2 bases short, with 19 bases between. This CDR3 region has 17 residues. The CDR3 sequence: CASSSVRVADTTDTQYF. CDR3 in DNA: TGTGCCAGCAGCTCCGTTAGGGTAGCCGACACCACAGATACGCAGTATTTT.

The CDR3 coding sequence is TGTGCCAGCAGCTTATCAGGGGGGCGCACAGATACGCAGTATTTT. Amino acid sequence: CASSLSGGRTDTQYF. This sequence joins TRBV11-2 and TRBJ2-3; D possibly corresponds to TRBD1 (7 bases). The V and J ends lost 2 bases and 1 base respectively, with 10 bases between them. The CDR3 is 15 residues long. Germline CDR1 SGHAT, CDR2 FQNNGV.

This chain connects TRBV5-4 to TRBJ2-7; 8 bases fit TRBD1. The germline V gene has CDR1 SGHNT and CDR2 YYREEE (reference sequence). The CDR3 totals 15 residues. Trimming took 3 bases from V and 2 from J; bases not matched to a gene: 7. The CDR3 reads CASSWAETGAYEQYF. Here the CDR3 DNA reads TGTGCCAGCAGCTGGGCCGAGACAGGGGCCTACGAGCAGTACTTC.

In this sample, this clone turned up a few times. The V and J genes are TRBV4-2 and TRBJ2-5, with D tentatively TRBD2 (6 bases). Trimming took off 1 base at V and 0 bases at J, with 12 bases between the two ends. The germline V gene encodes CDR1 LGHNA and CDR2 YNFKEQ. The CDR3 loop spans 16 amino acids. The CDR3: CASSQGGENYQETQYF. CDR3 in DNA: TGTGCCAGCAGCCAAGGCGGGGAGAATTACCAAGAGACCCAGTACTTC.

This clone has only a few counts. At the DNA level, this CDR3 is encoded by other sequences in the same sample as well. The genes are TRBV11-2 and TRBJ2-2; D remains ambiguous. V lost 1 base and J lost 5, with 8 bases in between. The CDR3 totals 14 residues. Germline-derived CDR1 and CDR2 are SGHAT and FQNNGV. CDR3 sequence: CASSLGQGTGELFF. The CDR3 DNA sequence: TGTGCCAGCAGCTTAGGCCAAGGAACCGGGGAGCTGTTTTTT.

This clone was detected only a few times. The chain links TRBV7-9 to TRBJ1-2, with 8 nucleotides matching TRBD1. V was clipped by 5 bases and J by 4 bases; unmatched bases: 9. CDR3 length: 15 residues. From germline, CDR1 is SEHNR and CDR2 FQNEAQ (reference sequence). The CDR3 here is CASSTSGGKSYGYTF. The CDR3 coding sequence is TGTGCCAGCAGCACATCAGGGGGCAAGAGCTATGGCTACACCTTC.

The gene calls are TRBV7-9 and TRBJ1-5; D gene unclear. CDR3 size: 14 residues. CDR1 SEHNR and CDR2 FQNEAQ come from the germline V gene (reference sequence). V lost 1 base to trimming and J lost 1 base, with 5 bases between them. CDR3 nucleotides: TGTGCCAGCAGCTTAGGCCAGAGCAATCAGCCCCAGCATTTT. It codes for CASSLGQSNQPQHF. The full variable domain, its missing parts supplied by reference TRBV7-9 and TRBJ1-5, is DTGVSQNPRHKITKRGQNVTFRCDPISEHNRLYWYRQTLGQGPEFLTYFQNEAQLEKSRLLSDRFSAERPKGSFSTLEIQRTEQGDSAMYLCASSLGQSNQPQHFGDGTRLSIL.

This chain uses TRBV10-3 with TRBJ2-5; D possibly matches TRBD1 or TRBD2 (5 bases each). Trimming shortened V by 7 bases and J by 2 bases, and 8 bases separated the two germline ends. The CDR3 consists of 12 residues. Germline V gives CDR1 ENHRY, CDR2 SYGVKD. In nucleotides, the CDR3 is TGTGCCATCATGGGGGATCAAGAGACCCAGTACTTC. The encoded protein is CAIMGDQETQYF.

This clone showed up just once. One end of the junction is discordant with germline, which a read error may explain. The gene calls are TRBV7-9 and TRBJ1-2, with D hard to call. The germline V gene has CDR1 SEHNR and CDR2 FQNEAQ (reference sequence). This CDR3 region has 12 residues. CDR3 in DNA: TGTGCCAGCAGCTTACCCCGACGGCCTAAGGCCTTC. It codes for CASSLPRRPKAF.

This chain joins TRBV5-6 and TRBJ2-5; a possible D gene is TRBD2 (7 bases). Trimming cost V 4 bases and J 5 bases, with 15 bases left between them. The CDR3 spans 14 residues. The germline gives CDR1 SGHDT, CDR2 YYEEEE. The CDR3 coding sequence is TGTGCCAGCAGCCCCGGGGGGCAGGCGGAGACCCAGTACTTC. As protein: CASSPGGQAETQYF.

The rearrangement joins TRBV6-6 to TRBJ2-1; TRBD2 matches at 8 bases. Per the germline V gene, CDR1 is MNHNY and CDR2 is SVGAGI (reference sequence). The CDR3 runs to 16 residues. With V trimmed by 0 bases and J by 5 bases, 6 bases remained unmatched. The CDR3 protein is CASSYSRLAFDNEQFF. CDR3 sequence (DNA): TGTGCCAGCAGTTACTCTAGACTAGCGTTCGACAATGAGCAGTTCTTC.

The V call is TRBV14, the J call TRBJ2-1; D unresolved. The V and J ends lost 3 bases and 6 bases respectively, with 9 bases between them. The CDR3 is made up of 13 amino acids. Germline-derived CDR1 and CDR2 are SGHDN and FVKESK. This chain's CDR3 is CASSQRLINEQFF. CDR3 nucleotides: TGTGCCAGCAGCCAGCGCCTTATCAATGAGCAGTTCTTC.

In its sample, this clone was seen a few times. J is TRBJ1-5 and V is TRBV19, with D possibly being TRBD1 (5 bases). V was pared by 4 bases and J by 5 bases, with 18 bases between. The CDR3 spans 16 residues. Germline V CDR1 and CDR2: LNHDA, SQIVND (reference sequence). Written as DNA, the CDR3 is TGTGCCAGTAGTACCAAAACTTGGGACCGCGATCAGCCCCAGCATTTT. Translated: CASSTKTWDRDQPQHF.

The chain uses TRBV9 and TRBJ2-7; no firm D call. Trimming shortened V by 0 bases and J by 3 bases, and 13 bases separated the two germline ends. The CDR3 length is 15 residues. Germline V gene sequence: CDR1 SGDLS, CDR2 YYNGEE. The CDR3 is CASSVDGSPRYEQYF. In nucleotides, the CDR3 is TGTGCCAGCAGCGTAGATGGCAGCCCACGCTACGAGCAGTACTTC.